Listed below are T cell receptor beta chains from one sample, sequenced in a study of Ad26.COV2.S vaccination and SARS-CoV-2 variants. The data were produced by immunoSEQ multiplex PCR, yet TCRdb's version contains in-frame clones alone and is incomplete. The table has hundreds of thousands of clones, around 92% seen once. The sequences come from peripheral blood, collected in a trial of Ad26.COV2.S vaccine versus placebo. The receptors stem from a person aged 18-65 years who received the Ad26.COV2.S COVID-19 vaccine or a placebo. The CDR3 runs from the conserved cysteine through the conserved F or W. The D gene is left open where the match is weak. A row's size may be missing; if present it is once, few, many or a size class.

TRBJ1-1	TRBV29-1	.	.	CSVEAAPRAFF	TGCAGCGTTGAGGCGGCGCCCAGGGCTTTCTTT
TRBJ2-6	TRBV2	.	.	CASVGRDSGANVLTF	TGTGCCAGCGTCGGACGGGACTCTGGGGCCAACGTCCTGACTTTC
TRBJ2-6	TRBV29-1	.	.	CSGRVPGANVLTF	TGCAGCGGCAGGGTCCCTGGGGCCAACGTCCTGACTTTC
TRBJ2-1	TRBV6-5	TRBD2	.	CASRKLAGGRNEQFF	TGTGCCAGCAGGAAACTAGCGGGGGGACGAAATGAGCAGTTCTTC
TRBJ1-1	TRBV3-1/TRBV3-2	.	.	CASSSRGKALSEAFF	TGTGCCAGCAGCTCCCGGGGAAAGGCTCTTTCTGAAGCTTTCTTT
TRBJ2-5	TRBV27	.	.	CASSLRAGETQYF	TGTGCCAGCAGTTTACGGGCTGGAGAGACCCAGTACTTC
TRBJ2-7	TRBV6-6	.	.	CASSYEAASRSYEQYF	TGTGCCAGCAGTTACGAGGCAGCCTCGCGTTCCTACGAGCAGTACTTC
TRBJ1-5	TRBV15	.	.	CATSRDEWGQPQHF	TGTGCCACCAGCAGAGATGAGTGGGGTCAGCCCCAGCATTTT
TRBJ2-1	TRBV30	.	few	CAWSAPRGSYNEQFF	TGTGCCTGGAGTGCGCCTAGGGGGTCCTACAATGAGCAGTTCTTC
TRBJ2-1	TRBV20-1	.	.	CSASRAGRNSYNEQFF	TGCAGTGCTAGTAGGGCAGGAAGAAACTCCTACAATGAGCAGTTCTTC
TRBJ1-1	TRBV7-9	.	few	CASSFQGNTEAFF	TGTGCCAGCAGCTTCCAGGGGAACACTGAAGCTTTCTTT
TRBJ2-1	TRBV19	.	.	CASSPRVRYEQFF	TGTGCCAGTAGCCCCAGGGTTCGCTATGAGCAGTTCTTC
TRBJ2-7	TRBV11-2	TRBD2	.	CASSLGFTRGDPWGQYF	TGTGCCAGCAGCTTAGGGTTCACGCGGGGGGACCCCTGGGGGCAGTACTTC
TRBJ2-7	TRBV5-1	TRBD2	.	CASSPIIGGSSSEQYF	TGCGCCAGCAGCCCGATCATCGGCGGGAGCTCCTCCGAGCAGTACTTC
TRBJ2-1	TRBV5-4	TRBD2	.	CASRGSGSTISSYNEQFF	TGTGCCAGCAGGGGTAGCGGGTCTACCATTAGCTCCTACAATGAGCAGTTCTTC
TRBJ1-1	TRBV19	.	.	CASSIGYREAFF	TGTGCCAGTAGTATAGGTTACAGGGAAGCTTTCTTT
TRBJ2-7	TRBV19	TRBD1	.	CASNAPGQGFYEQYF	TGTGCCAGTAATGCCCCGGGACAGGGATTCTACGAGCAGTACTTC
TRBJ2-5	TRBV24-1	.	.	CATSDSQGLQETQYF	TGTGCCACCAGTGATAGTCAGGGCCTCCAAGAGACCCAGTACTTC
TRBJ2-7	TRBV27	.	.	CASSSRTLPYEQYF	TGTGCCAGCAGTAGCAGGACTCTCCCCTACGAGCAGTACTTC
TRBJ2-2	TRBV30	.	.	CAWSVFTKGWTGELFF	TGTGCCTGGAGTGTATTCACGAAGGGTTGGACCGGGGAGCTGTTTTTT
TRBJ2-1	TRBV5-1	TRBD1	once	CASSLDRGDEQFF	TGCGCCAGCAGCTTGGACAGGGGAGATGAGCAGTTCTTC
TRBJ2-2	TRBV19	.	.	CASRGREDTGELFF	TGTGCCAGTAGGGGCAGGGAGGACACCGGGGAGCTGTTTTTT
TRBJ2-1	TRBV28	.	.	CASSQGRDYEQFF	TGTGCCAGCAGCCAGGGCAGGGACTATGAGCAGTTCTTC
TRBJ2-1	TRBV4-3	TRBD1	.	CASSQEPSGQGVTFF	TGCGCCAGCAGCCAAGAGCCCTCGGGACAGGGAGTGACGTTCTTC
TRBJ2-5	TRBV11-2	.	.	CASSLVEVGWGQETQYF	TGTGCCAGCAGCTTAGTAGAGGTCGGTTGGGGCCAAGAGACCCAGTACTTC
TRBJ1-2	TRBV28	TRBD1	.	CASSLSGQIYGYTF	TGTGCCAGCAGTTTGTCGGGACAGATCTATGGCTACACCTTC
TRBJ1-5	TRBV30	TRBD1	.	CAWGTGGSNQPQHF	TGTGCCTGGGGGACAGGGGGCAGCAATCAGCCCCAGCATTTT
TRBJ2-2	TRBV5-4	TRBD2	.	CASSAGLAEITGELFF	TGTGCCAGCAGCGCGGGACTAGCGGAGATCACCGGGGAGCTGTTTTTT
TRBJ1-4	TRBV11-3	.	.	CASSGRDEKLFF	TGTGCCAGCAGCGGCAGGGATGAAAAACTGTTTTTT
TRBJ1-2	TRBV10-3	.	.	CASRTEANYGYTF	TGTGCCTCACGGACAGAAGCTAACTATGGCTACACCTTC
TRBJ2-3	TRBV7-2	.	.	CASSKAGYTDTQYF	TGTGCCAGCAGCAAAGCAGGCTACACAGATACGCAGTATTTT
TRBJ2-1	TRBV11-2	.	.	CASSLDYRVKLSNEQFF	TGTGCCAGCAGCTTAGACTACAGGGTTAAGTTATCCAATGAGCAGTTCTTC
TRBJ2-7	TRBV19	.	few	CASSRAERYEQYF	TGTGCCAGTAGTAGAGCGGAAAGGTACGAGCAGTACTTC
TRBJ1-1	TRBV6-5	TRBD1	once	CASSYSTGRKTEAFF	TGTGCCAGCAGTTACTCGACAGGGCGTAAGACTGAAGCTTTCTTT
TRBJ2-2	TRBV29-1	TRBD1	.	CSVGTGYGGELFF	TGCAGCGTGGGGACAGGGTATGGAGGGGAGCTGTTTTTT
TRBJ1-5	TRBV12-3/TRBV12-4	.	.	CASSPPGGQPQHF	TGTGCCAGCAGTCCGCCGGGCGGGCAGCCCCAGCATTTT
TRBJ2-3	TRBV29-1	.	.	CSVEEGIAQDTQYF	TGCAGCGTTGAAGAGGGAATTGCCCAAGATACGCAGTATTTT
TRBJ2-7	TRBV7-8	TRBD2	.	CASSGGDSTAEQYF	TGTGCCAGCAGCGGGGGGGACTCAACGGCCGAGCAGTACTTC
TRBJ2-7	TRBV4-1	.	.	CASSQFSTYEQYF	TGCGCCAGCAGCCAGTTCAGCACCTACGAGCAGTACTTC
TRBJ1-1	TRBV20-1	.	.	CSASLNTEAFF	TGCAGTGCTTCCTTGAACACTGAAGCTTTCTTT
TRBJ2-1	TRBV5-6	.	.	CASSRGPPSDEQFF	TGTGCCAGCAGCAGAGGGCCCCCTTCTGATGAGCAGTTCTTC
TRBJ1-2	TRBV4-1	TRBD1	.	CASSQRQGQGYGYTF	TGCGCCAGCAGCCAAAGACAGGGACAGGGCTATGGCTACACCTTC
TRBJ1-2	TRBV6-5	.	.	CASSYDGGAYYGYTF	TGTGCCAGCAGTTACGATGGGGGTGCCTACTATGGCTACACCTTC
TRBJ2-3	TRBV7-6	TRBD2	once	CASSLPTQPGLTSTDTQYF	TGTGCCAGCAGCTTACCCACCCAACCGGGACTAACTAGCACAGATACGCAGTATTTT
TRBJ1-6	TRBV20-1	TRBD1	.	CSASSGQLNNSPLHF	TGCAGTGCTAGTTCGGGACAGTTAAATAATTCACCCCTCCACTTT
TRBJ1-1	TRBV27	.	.	CASRDLGATEAFF	TGTGCCAGCCGCGACTTGGGGGCCACTGAAGCTTTCTTT
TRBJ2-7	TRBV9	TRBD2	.	CASSPGLAGGPAEQYF	TGTGCCAGCAGCCCCGGACTAGCGGGGGGGCCCGCGGAGCAGTACTTC
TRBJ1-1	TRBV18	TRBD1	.	CASSPTRSPGGNTEAFF	TGTGCCAGCTCACCAACTCGGTCTCCAGGGGGGAATACTGAAGCTTTCTTT
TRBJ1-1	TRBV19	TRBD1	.	CASSGPGQGDGSTEAFF	TGTGCCAGTAGTGGACCGGGACAGGGTGATGGTAGCACTGAAGCTTTCTTT
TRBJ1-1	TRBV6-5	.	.	CASNTGTQNTEAFF	TGTGCCAGCAATACCGGGACACAGAACACTGAAGCTTTCTTT
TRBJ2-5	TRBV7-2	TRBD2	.	CASSVSGGAGRETQYF	TGTGCCAGCAGCGTTAGCGGGGGGGCGGGGAGAGAGACCCAGTACTTC
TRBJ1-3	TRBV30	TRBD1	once	CAWIEWTGPYPTIYF	TGTGCCTGGATCGAATGGACAGGGCCTTACCCCACCATATATTTT
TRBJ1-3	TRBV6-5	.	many	CASIRDSSGNTIYF	TGTGCCAGCATTCGAGATTCCTCTGGAAACACCATATATTTT
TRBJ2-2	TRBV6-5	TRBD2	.	CASGTLAGGPGELFF	TGTGCCAGCGGTACGCTGGCGGGGGGTCCCGGGGAGCTGTTTTTT
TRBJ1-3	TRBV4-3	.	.	CASSRAKSYGQLDSGNTIYF	TGCGCCAGCAGCCGAGCCAAGTCGTATGGGCAGCTCGACTCTGGAAACACCATATATTTT
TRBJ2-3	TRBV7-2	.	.	CASSLVLDNTDTQYF	TGTGCCAGCAGCTTAGTACTAGATAACACAGATACGCAGTATTTT
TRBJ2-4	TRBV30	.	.	CAWSVFEQAKNIQYF	TGTGCCTGGAGTGTATTTGAACAGGCCAAAAACATTCAGTACTTC
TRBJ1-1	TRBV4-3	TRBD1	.	CASSQIDRANTEAFF	TGCGCCAGCAGCCAGATTGACAGGGCGAACACTGAAGCTTTCTTT
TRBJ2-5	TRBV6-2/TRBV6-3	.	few	CASSYSMEAEAQYF	TGTGCCAGCAGTTACTCTATGGAGGCGGAGGCCCAGTACTTC